This entry concerns a single TCR beta chain. Its specificity is unknown. Produced via immunoSEQ multiplex PCR; TCRdb's table is partial and in-frame only. The table has around 5,000 clones, roughly 72% seen once; the top ten hold around 15%. The record originates from a study of immune cell composition in non-small cell lung cancer. Study-level findings and limits: No significant correlation existed between pack-years smoked and tumour clonality. TIL tumour reactivity correlated with maximal tumour-associated clone frequency in adenocarcinoma. Squamous carcinomas (about 75%) more often had tumour-associated clones >0.5% than adenocarcinomas (roughly 33%).

Germline trimming cut 4 bases from V and 2 bases from J; bases unmatched to any gene: 3. Germline-derived CDR1 and CDR2 are SGHDN and FVKESK. This CDR3 has 15 residues. Normal lung was taken at the farthest possible site, at least 3 cm from tumour. Frozen unsorted single-cell suspensions supplied the genomic DNA. This sequence joins TRBV14 and TRBJ2-1; 9 nucleotides line up with TRBD2. The clonotype originates from a human donor with non-small cell lung cancer. The sample taken for sequencing was non-adjacent lung tissue. CDR3 protein: CASSLIAGAYNEQFF. CDR3 bases: TGTGCCAGCAGCCTAATAGCGGGAGCCTACAATGAGCAGTTCTTC.